The 17 T cell receptor beta chains given below trace back to one sample, sequenced in a study of T cell responses to AZD1222 COVID-19 vaccine. Clones were sequenced by immunoSEQ multiplex PCR, and TCRdb holds only the in-frame ones, with some missing. This table has 110,000 to 150,000 clones, 92% appearing once. The specimen was peripheral blood, collected on day 0 of AZD1222 vaccination. Source of these receptors: an adult in good health.

V is TRBV5-1 and J is TRBJ2-1, with D perhaps matching TRBD1 or TRBD2 (5 bases each). Looked up from germline, CDR1 is SGHRS and CDR2 is YFSETQ. V shed 7 bases and J shed 4 bases, with 15 bases lying between them. The CDR3 length is 14 residues. CDR3 loop: CASSARGVYNEQFF. CDR3 DNA: TGCGCCAGCTCGGCGAGGGGAGTGTACAATGAGCAGTTCTTC.

CDR3 DNA: TGCGCCAGCAGTGAGGCGAAAACAGGGGGCATCACTGAAGCTTTCTTT. Translating gives CASSEAKTGGITEAFF. The chain combines TRBV10-2 with TRBJ1-1, with TRBD1 matching over 9 bases. V gave up 2 bases and J gave up 4 bases; unmatched junction bases: 8. The CDR3 runs to 16 residues. Germline V CDR1 and CDR2: WSHSY, SAAADI.

This clone was recorded only once. The chain uses TRBV6-2 or TRBV6-3 and TRBJ2-1; TRBD2 aligns across 12 bases. Trimming at V came to 2 bases and at J to 6 bases, leaving 14 bases not matched to a gene. Germline lookup yields CDR1 MNHEY and CDR2 SVGEGT. This CDR3 spans 19 amino acids. The CDR3 sequence is CASSYPSPTSGRISNEQFF. As DNA, the CDR3 is TGTGCCAGCAGTTACCCGTCCCCCACTAGCGGGAGGATTAGCAATGAGCAGTTCTTC.

This clone was observed a handful of times. The CDR3 DNA sequence: TGTGCCAGCAGCCAGTTAGGTGTTGGATCCTACGAGCAGTACTTC. Residues: CASSQLGVGSYEQYF. The rearrangement links TRBV14 to TRBJ2-7; D is uncertain. The CDR3 is made up of 15 amino acids. Trimming stripped 3 bases from V and 1 base from J, with 13 bases between. CDR1 is SGHDN and CDR2 is FVKESK in the germline V gene.

This chain joins TRBV12-3 or TRBV12-4 and TRBJ1-2; perhaps TRBD1 as D (6 bases). Trimming left V 1 base short and J 4 bases short, with 7 bases between. The CDR3 contains 13 residues. The CDR3 spells CASSLVQGYGYTF. The CDR3 region has the DNA TGTGCCAGCAGTTTAGTACAGGGCTATGGCTACACCTTC.

The rearrangement joins TRBV5-1 to TRBJ2-1; D ambiguous. Trimming took 1 base from V and 8 from J, leaving 7 bases between them. The CDR3 runs 12 residues. Germline V gene data show CDR1 as SGHRS and CDR2 as YFSETQ. CDR3 sequence (DNA): TGCGCCAGCAGCTTGACGGGCGATGAGCAGTTCTTC. It encodes CASSLTGDEQFF. Filled out from reference TRBV5-1 and TRBJ2-1, the complete variable domain reads KAGVTQTPRYLIKTRGQQVTLSCSPISGHRSVSWYQQTPGQGLQFLFEYFSETQRNKGNFPGRFSGRQFSNSRSEMNVSTLELGDSALYLCASSLTGDEQFFGPGTRLTVL.

The chain employs TRBV7-9 and TRBJ2-2; D is unresolved. In germline, CDR1 is SEHNR, CDR2 FQNEAQ (reference sequence). The CDR3 has 13 residues. Trimming took off 2 bases at V and 5 bases at J, with 6 bases between the two ends. CDR3 in DNA: TGTGCCAGCAGCTTACAGGCGACCGGGGAGCTGTTTTTT. It codes for CASSLQATGELFF. Full variable domain (rest looked up from reference TRBV7-9 and TRBJ2-2): DTGVSQNPRHKITKRGQNVTFRCDPISEHNRLYWYRQTLGQGPEFLTYFQNEAQLEKSRLLSDRFSAERPKGSFSTLEIQRTEQGDSAMYLCASSLQATGELFFGEGSRLTVL.

This rearrangement joins TRBV12-3 or TRBV12-4 to TRBJ2-1, with D possibly TRBD2 on 6 matching bases. Trimming pared 3 bases from V and 10 bases from J, leaving 13 bases between. The CDR3 totals 13 residues. The CDR3 loop reads CASSLGGGGEQFF. CDR3 nucleotides: TGTGCCAGCAGTTTGGGTGGGGGAGGCGAGCAGTTCTTC.

The chain joins TRBV19 to TRBJ2-2, with 9 bases aligning to TRBD1. Germline values: CDR1 LNHDA, CDR2 SQIVND (reference sequence). The CDR3 runs 15 residues. After removal of 6 bases from V and 5 bases from J, the junction contained 7 bases not matched to a gene. The CDR3 region has the DNA TGTGCCAGTAGCCGGGACAGGGTGGGAACCGGGGAGCTGTTTTTT. It codes for CASSRDRVGTGELFF.

This chain links TRBV29-1 with TRBJ1-2; D gene unclear. Germline V gene lookup returns CDR1 SQVTM and CDR2 ANQGSEA. V lost 8 bases and J 13 bases, leaving 17 bases between the germline ends. CDR3 length equals 10 residues. In nucleotides, the CDR3 is TGCAGCCACGGTATCGGTATAAGCACCTTC. Its protein is CSHGIGISTF.

The V and J genes are TRBV19 and TRBJ2-7, with D unresolved. CDR3 size: 13 residues. From germline, CDR1 is LNHDA and CDR2 SQIVND (reference sequence). V gave up 4 bases and J gave up 5 bases, with 12 bases separating them. The CDR3 nucleotides are TGTGCCAGTAGTACGTCGGGTTTGAACGAGCAGTACTTC. It translates to CASSTSGLNEQYF.

This chain uses TRBV5-4 with TRBJ1-1; the D gene is possibly TRBD1 (6 bases). This CDR3 comprises 18 residues. Germline CDR1 SGHNT, CDR2 YYREEE (reference sequence). Trimming removed 0 bases at V and 0 bases at J, with 18 bases between. CDR3 nucleotides: TGTGCCAGCAGCTTGGTAATTGGGGGGGGGCAAATGAACACTGAAGCTTTCTTT. It specifies CASSLVIGGGQMNTEAFF.

This clone was observed once. The CDR3 nucleotides are TGTGCCACCAGTGACCCCCGGGTAGCGGGAGCGTCGGGGGAGCTGTTTTTT. Its protein is CATSDPRVAGASGELFF. The genes are TRBV24-1 and TRBJ2-2, with 9 bases aligning to TRBD2. CDR1 and CDR2 (germline): KGHDR, SFDVKD. This CDR3 is 17 amino acids long. The ends lost 4 bases at V and 8 bases at J; junction bases unmatched: 13.

The V gene is TRBV28, the J gene TRBJ2-3; D gene ambiguous. The germline CDR1 and CDR2 sequences are MDHEN and SYDVKM. The CDR3 is 15 amino acids. Trimming cost V 6 bases and J 4 bases, with 17 bases left between them. The DNA for the CDR3 is TGTGCCAGCAGCGCCAACTCGGTGCGGCCAGATACGCAGTATTTT. Encoded protein: CASSANSVRPDTQYF.

The chain uses TRBV11-2 and TRBJ2-3; no clear D. The V gene's germline CDR1 is SGHAT and CDR2 FQNNGV. The CDR3 is 14 residues long. V was clipped by 2 bases and J by 4 bases, with 10 bases between them. The CDR3, as DNA: TGTGCCAGCAGCTTACCTTTAGTGCCAGATACGCAGTATTTT. Its protein product is CASSLPLVPDTQYF.

The chain is built from TRBV5-4 and TRBJ2-2; D is perhaps TRBD2 (5 bases). The germline CDR1 and CDR2 sequences are SGHNT and YYREEE (reference sequence). V was cut by 0 bases and J by 1 base, with 10 bases left in between. The CDR3 covers 16 residues. As DNA, the CDR3 is TGTGCCAGCAGCTTGGAAGGAGGCCAGAACACCGGGGAGCTGTTTTTT. It encodes CASSLEGGQNTGELFF.

The V gene is TRBV7-9, the J gene TRBJ2-3, with no clear D. The CDR3 has 13 amino acids. V shed 3 bases and J shed 2 bases, with 6 bases lying between them. In germline, CDR1 is SEHNR, CDR2 FQNEAQ (reference sequence). CDR3 protein: CASSFLYTDTQYF. The CDR3 DNA reads as TGTGCCAGCAGCTTTCTGTACACAGATACGCAGTATTTT.